This entry lists 13 T cell receptor beta chains sequenced from one sample in a study of blood T cell repertoires in COVID-19. Only in-frame clones appear in the TCRdb table, and some are missing; sequencing was by immunoSEQ multiplex PCR. The table records about 310,000 clones, roughly 90% of them present only once. The sample consisted of PBMCs or T cells enriched from blood (not recorded which). The receptors were sampled from a woman younger than 30 with acute COVID-19.

The chain combines TRBV28 with TRBJ1-5, with 9 positions matching TRBD1. Trimming took 8 bases from V and 6 from J; bases not matched to a gene: 11. The germline CDR1 and CDR2 sequences are MDHEN and SYDVKM. The CDR3 contains 15 residues. The CDR3 coding sequence is TGTGCCAGCGACACAATACAGGGGGCGGGTCAGCCCCAGCATTTT. As protein: CASDTIQGAGQPQHF. Full variable domain (outside the CDR3, taken from reference TRBV28 and TRBJ1-5): DVKVTQSSRYLVKRTGEKVFLECVQDMDHENMFWYRQDPGLGLRLIYFSYDVKMKEKGDIPEGYSVSREKKERFSLILESASTNQTSMYLCASDTIQGAGQPQHFGDGTRLSIL.

This chain joins TRBV9 and TRBJ2-5; TRBD1 matches at 7 bases. The germline V gene has CDR1 SGDLS and CDR2 YYNGEE. Trimming at V came to 0 bases and at J to 1 base, leaving 9 bases not matched to a gene. The CDR3 is 17 amino acids. The CDR3 sequence is CASSVGGGQPGQETQYF. CDR3 coding DNA: TGTGCCAGCAGCGTAGGAGGGGGACAGCCTGGCCAAGAGACCCAGTACTTC.

The CDR3 is CASRTQVRAQPQHF. Here the CDR3 DNA reads TGTGCCAGCAGAACTCAGGTGAGGGCCCAGCCCCAGCATTTT. V and J are TRBV28 and TRBJ1-5, with D unclear. This CDR3 is built from 14 residues. Germline-derived CDR1 and CDR2 are MDHEN and SYDVKM. With 6 bases removed from V and 7 bases from J, the gap between germline ends came to 16 bases.

The chain carries TRBV3-1 (or the pseudogene TRBV3-2) and TRBJ2-1, with D possibly TRBD1 on 5 matching bases. Trimming removed 0 bases from V and 8 bases from J, with 17 bases in between. The germline V gene encodes CDR1 LGHDT and CDR2 YNNKEL (reference sequence). The CDR3 is 16 residues long. The CDR3 protein is CASSQDLASGAYEQFF. CDR3 coding DNA: TGTGCCAGCAGCCAAGATCTGGCGTCTGGGGCATATGAGCAGTTCTTC.

The chain couples TRBV6-5 to TRBJ1-1; D is perhaps TRBD1 (6 bases). The germline V and J ends were trimmed by 6 bases and 5 bases, with 13 bases remaining between them. Germline V CDR1 and CDR2: MNHEY, SVGAGI. This CDR3 region has 13 residues. CDR3 DNA: TGTGCCAGCAGCCCCGAGGGGGGGACTGAAGCTTTCTTT. Translation gives CASSPEGGTEAFF.

V gene TRBV18 combines with J gene TRBJ1-2; D is unclear. Trimming stripped 6 bases from V and 2 bases from J, with 10 bases between. This CDR3 has 13 residues. Germline V gene lookup returns CDR1 KGHSH and CDR2 LQKENI. The chain's CDR3 is CASSPTKNYGYTF. The CDR3 DNA follows: TGTGCCAGCTCCCCTACGAAGAACTATGGCTACACCTTC.

This rearrangement joins TRBV7-8 to TRBJ2-7; 8 bases match TRBD2. Germline V gives CDR1 SGHVS, CDR2 FQNEAQ. The V gene end was trimmed by 3 bases and the J gene end by 0 bases; junction bases not matched to a gene: 13. This CDR3 contains 18 residues. In DNA, the CDR3 is TGTGCCAGCAGCTTCCACCCCGGAACTAGCGGTCTCTCCTACGAGCAGTACTTC. It specifies CASSFHPGTSGLSYEQYF.

This clone appeared once. This sequence joins TRBV28 and TRBJ1-5; TRBD1 aligns across 8 bases. This CDR3 has 17 residues. Germline V gives CDR1 MDHEN, CDR2 SYDVKM. Trimming at V came to 4 bases and at J to 0 bases, leaving 8 bases not matched to a gene. The CDR3 loop is CASSYLRTGYSNQPQHF. The DNA of the CDR3 is TGTGCCAGCAGTTATCTTAGGACAGGGTATAGCAATCAGCCCCAGCATTTT.

The chain links TRBV5-1 to TRBJ1-1; D is perhaps TRBD1 (6 bases). This CDR3 has 17 amino acids. Germline CDR1 SGHRS, CDR2 YFSETQ. Trimming took off 4 bases at V and 5 bases at J, with 24 bases between the two ends. The DNA of the CDR3 is TGCGCCAGCAGCAGGAGACAGGCGGGAGAGGAGGGAACTGAAGCTTTCTTT. The encoded protein is CASSRRQAGEEGTEAFF.

In its sample, this clone was seen a few times. In DNA form, the CDR3 reads TGTGCCAGCAGTTCTCCTACGGGTTCACCCCTCCACTTT. Translation gives CASSSPTGSPLHF. V gene TRBV27 combines with J gene TRBJ1-6; the D is unclear. The germline CDR1 and CDR2 sequences are MNHEY and SMNVEV (reference sequence). The CDR3 sequence is 13 residues long. V lost 4 bases, J lost 9 bases, and 10 bases lay in between.

The gene calls are TRBV30 and TRBJ2-7, with 9 bases lining up with TRBD1. The CDR3 contains 12 residues. The germline V gene encodes CDR1 GTSNPN and CDR2 SVGIG (reference sequence). Written as DNA, the CDR3 is TGTGCACTGACAGGGGGATCCTACGAGCAGTACTTC. Encoded protein: CALTGGSYEQYF.

The chain employs TRBV11-3 and TRBJ2-1; D perhaps matches TRBD2 (6 bases). Germline-derived CDR1 and CDR2 are SGHNT and YENEEA. The germline V and J ends were trimmed by 4 bases and 2 bases, with 15 bases remaining between them. The CDR3 has 16 amino acids. The DNA for the CDR3 is TGTGCCAGCAGCTACGGGGCGGGGCCAGCCTACAATGAGCAGTTCTTC. Translation gives CASSYGAGPAYNEQFF.

The chain joins TRBV28 to TRBJ2-3; TRBD1 is a possible D gene (6 bases). The CDR3 contains 15 residues. Germline V gene sequence: CDR1 MDHEN, CDR2 SYDVKM. V was trimmed by 3 bases and J by 3 bases, leaving 13 bases between them. The DNA of the CDR3 is TGTGCCAGCAGTTTGACCGGGACACAAACAGATACGCAGTATTTT. Translated: CASSLTGTQTDTQYF.